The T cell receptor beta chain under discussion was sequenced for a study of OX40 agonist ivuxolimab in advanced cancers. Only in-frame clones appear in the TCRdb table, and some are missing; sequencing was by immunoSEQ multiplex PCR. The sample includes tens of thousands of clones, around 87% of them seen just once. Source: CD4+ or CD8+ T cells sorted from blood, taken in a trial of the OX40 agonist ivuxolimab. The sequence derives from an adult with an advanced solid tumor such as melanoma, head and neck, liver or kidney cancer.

CDR3 bases: TGCGCCAGCAGTCGATCCGACAGGGAGGTCGAGCAGTACTTC. It translates to CASSRSDREVEQYF. The J gene is TRBJ2-7, the V gene TRBV5-1, with a weak D call TRBD1 (7 bases). The CDR3 totals 14 residues. V was cut by 5 bases and J by 6 bases, with 18 bases left in between. CDR1 and CDR2 from the germline V gene are SGHRS and YFSETQ.